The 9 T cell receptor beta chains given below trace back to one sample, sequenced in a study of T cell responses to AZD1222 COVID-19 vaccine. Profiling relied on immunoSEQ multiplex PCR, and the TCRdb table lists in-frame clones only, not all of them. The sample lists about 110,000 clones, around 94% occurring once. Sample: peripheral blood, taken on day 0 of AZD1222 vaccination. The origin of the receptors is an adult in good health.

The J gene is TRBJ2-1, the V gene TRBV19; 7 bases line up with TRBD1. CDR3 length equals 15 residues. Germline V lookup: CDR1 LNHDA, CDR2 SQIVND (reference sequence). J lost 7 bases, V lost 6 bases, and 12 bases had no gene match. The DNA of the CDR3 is TGTGCCAGTAGGCGTTCGGGACAGTTAAGAAATGAGCAGTTCTTC. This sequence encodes CASRRSGQLRNEQFF.

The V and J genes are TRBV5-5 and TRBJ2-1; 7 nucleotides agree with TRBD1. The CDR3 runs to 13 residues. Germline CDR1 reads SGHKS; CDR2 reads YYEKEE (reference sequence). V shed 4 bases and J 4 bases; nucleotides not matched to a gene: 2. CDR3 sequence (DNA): TGTGCCAGCAGCAGGGACAGTTACAATGAGCAGTTCTTC. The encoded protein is CASSRDSYNEQFF.

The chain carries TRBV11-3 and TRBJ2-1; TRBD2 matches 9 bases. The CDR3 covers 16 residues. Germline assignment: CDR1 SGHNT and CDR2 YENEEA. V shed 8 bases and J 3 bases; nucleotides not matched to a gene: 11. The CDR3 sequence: CASERSSGMNYNEQFF. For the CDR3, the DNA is TGTGCCAGCGAAAGGTCTAGCGGGATGAACTACAATGAGCAGTTCTTC.

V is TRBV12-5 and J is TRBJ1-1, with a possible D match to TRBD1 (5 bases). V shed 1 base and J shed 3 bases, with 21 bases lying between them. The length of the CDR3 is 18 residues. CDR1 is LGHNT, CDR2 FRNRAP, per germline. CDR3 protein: CASGLGTGYTRKDTEAFF. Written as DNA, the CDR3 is TGTGCTAGTGGTTTGGGCACAGGCTACACCCGTAAGGACACTGAAGCTTTCTTT.

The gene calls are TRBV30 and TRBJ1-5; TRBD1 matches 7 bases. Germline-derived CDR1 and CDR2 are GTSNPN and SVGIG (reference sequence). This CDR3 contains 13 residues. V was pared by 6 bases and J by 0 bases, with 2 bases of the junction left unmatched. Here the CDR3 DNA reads TGTGCCTGTACAGGGGTTAGCAATCAGCCCCAGCATTTT. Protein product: CACTGVSNQPQHF.

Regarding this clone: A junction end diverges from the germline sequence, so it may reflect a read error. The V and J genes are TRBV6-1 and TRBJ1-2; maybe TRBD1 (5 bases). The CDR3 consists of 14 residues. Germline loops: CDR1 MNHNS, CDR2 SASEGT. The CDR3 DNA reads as TGTGCCAGCAGTGAAACATTCGCGGGACGCCTTTTCGCCTTC. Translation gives CASSETFAGRLFAF.

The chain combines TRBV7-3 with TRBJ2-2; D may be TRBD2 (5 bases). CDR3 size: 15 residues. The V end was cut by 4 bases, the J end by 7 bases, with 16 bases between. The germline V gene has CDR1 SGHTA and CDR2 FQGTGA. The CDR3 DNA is TGTGCCAGCAGCTCCAAGAGGGAAGGCAGCGGGGAGCTGTTTTTT. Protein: CASSSKREGSGELFF.

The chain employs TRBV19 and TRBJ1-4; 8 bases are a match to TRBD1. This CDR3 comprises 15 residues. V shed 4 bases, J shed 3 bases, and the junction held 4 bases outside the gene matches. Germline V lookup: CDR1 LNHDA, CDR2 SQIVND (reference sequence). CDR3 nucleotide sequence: TGTGCCAGTAGTACAGGGGGCTTAGCTAATGAAAAACTGTTTTTT. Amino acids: CASSTGGLANEKLFF.

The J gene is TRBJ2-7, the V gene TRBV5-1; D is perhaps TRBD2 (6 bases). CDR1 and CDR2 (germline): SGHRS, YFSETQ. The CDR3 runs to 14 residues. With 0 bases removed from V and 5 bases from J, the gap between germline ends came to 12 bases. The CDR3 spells CASSLAGGYDEQYF. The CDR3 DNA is TGCGCCAGCAGCTTGGCCGGAGGGTATGACGAGCAGTACTTC.